This paragraph covers one TCR beta chain sequence. Its cognate antigen is unknown. The germline CDR1 and CDR2 sequences are SQVTM and ANQGSEA. V shed 1 base and J shed 7 bases, with 17 bases lying between them. This CDR3 is built from 14 residues. The sample is drawn from a study of shared clonotypes between healthy human individuals. The sorted-subset replicate PCRs were given 200 ng DNA, which is roughly 30,000 T cell genomes. Clones were read by immunoSEQ multiplex PCR, and TCRdb kept only the in-frame ones, dropping some. This sample yields approximately 2,300,000 clones, of which 85% to 95% are seen a single time; around 0.35% belongs to the top ten. Study observations and caveats: Rarefaction revealed incomplete sorted-subset sequencing despite large depth. Four donors held about 5% of naive CD4 clonotypes in common. Some clonotypes were shared by all four sorted-subset donors, while others were not shared. The non-shared ones had lower generation probabilities than the shared ones.

This receptor was obtained from a man younger than 35 in good health. Some clones in this sample may be carry-over from other donors' samples. Input material: naive CD4+ T cells from PBMCs. The subset is: CD45RA+ positively selected. This chain connects TRBV29-1 to TRBJ2-7; D is unclear. In DNA form, the CDR3 reads TGCAGCGTTGAAGTAGGTAGGCAGACTCGGGAGCAGTACTTC. It yields the protein CSVEVGRQTREQYF.